The 26 T cell receptor beta chains below come from one sample, sequenced in a study of blood T cell repertoires in COVID-19. TCRdb keeps only in-frame clones here, not all; method: immunoSEQ multiplex PCR. The sample has tens of thousands of clones; over 75% are singletons. Sequencing was carried out using peripheral blood. The receptors come from a human donor in a cohort sampled during active COVID-19.

The chain uses TRBV5-6 and TRBJ1-1, with a tentative D call TRBD1 (6 bases). The V gene lost 3 bases and the J gene lost 8 bases, with 11 bases spanning the gap. Germline CDR1 is SGHDT and CDR2 is YYEEEE. The CDR3 runs 12 residues. The CDR3 DNA sequence: TGTGCCAGCAGCTATGGGGGCCGGGAAGCTTTCTTT. It translates to CASSYGGREAFF. Based on the CDR3 plus reference TRBV5-6 and TRBJ1-1, the full variable domain is DAGVTQSPTHLIKTRGQQVTLRCSPKSGHDTVSWYQQALGQGPQFIFQYYEEEERQRGNFPDRFSGHQFPNYSSELNVNALLLGDSALYLCASSYGGREAFFGQGTRLTVV.

J is TRBJ1-4 and V is TRBV5-1, with D unclear. Trimming removed 2 bases from V and 5 bases from J, with 10 bases in between. Germline assignment: CDR1 SGHRS and CDR2 YFSETQ. The CDR3 loop spans 14 amino acids. This CDR3 reads CASSFGEKNEKLFF. The CDR3, as DNA: TGCGCCAGCAGCTTTGGGGAGAAGAATGAAAAACTGTTTTTT.

This chain joins TRBV7-6 and TRBJ2-7, with 7 bases identical to TRBD2. V shed 5 bases, J shed 4 bases, and the junction held 8 bases outside the gene matches. The CDR3 is 14 amino acids. From germline, CDR1 is SGHVS and CDR2 FNYEAQ. As DNA, the CDR3 is TGTGCCAGCAGCATTAGTAGCGGGTCTTACGAGCAGTACTTC. Translated, it gives CASSISSGSYEQYF.

The J gene is TRBJ2-4, the V gene TRBV6-2 or TRBV6-3, with D possibly TRBD2 on 6 matching bases. The CDR3 is made up of 20 amino acids. CDR1 and CDR2 (germline): MNHEY, SVGEGT. The germline V and J ends were trimmed by 0 bases and 0 bases, with 21 bases remaining between them. CDR3 DNA sequence: TGTGCCAGCAGTTACTCGCGGGGTACCGAGTCGCCCTTAGCCAAAAACATTCAGTACTTC. Residues: CASSYSRGTESPLAKNIQYF.

This clone has only one observation. The chain joins TRBV30 to TRBJ1-5, with TRBD1 identical over 10 bases. V shed 2 bases, J shed 5 bases, and the junction held 3 bases outside the gene matches. The CDR3 consists of 14 residues. The V gene's germline CDR1 is GTSNPN and CDR2 SVGIG (reference sequence). The CDR3 spells CAWSTGQGDQPQHF. CDR3 nucleotide sequence: TGTGCCTGGAGTACTGGACAGGGGGATCAGCCCCAGCATTTT.

The chain has TRBV7-8 and TRBJ2-7, with 12 positions matching TRBD2. This CDR3 contains 17 residues. Germline CDR1 and CDR2: SGHVS and FQNEAQ. V was pared by 5 bases and J by 1 base, with 9 bases of the junction left unmatched. In DNA form, the CDR3 reads TGTGCCAGCAGCGTACTAGCGGGAGGCCTAAAATCCTACGAGCAGTACTTC. It translates to CASSVLAGGLKSYEQYF.

The chain is built from TRBV27 and TRBJ2-7; weak D call: TRBD2 (6 bases). Germline lookup yields CDR1 MNHEY and CDR2 SMNVEV (reference sequence). V gave up 4 bases and J gave up 7 bases, with 17 bases separating them. This CDR3 spans 14 amino acids. The CDR3 coding sequence is TGTGCCAGCAGTTGGGGGGATTCTCGCCGGGAGCAGTACTTC. It yields the protein CASSWGDSRREQYF.

The chain couples TRBV15 to TRBJ2-3; possible D gene TRBD2, 6 bases. The CDR3 has 17 amino acids. CDR1 and CDR2 (germline): LNHNV, YYDKDF (reference sequence). V was trimmed by 4 bases and J by 2 bases, leaving 19 bases between them. CDR3: CATSTPAAGIVTDTQYF. CDR3 bases: TGTGCCACCAGCACCCCTGCGGCGGGGATTGTCACAGATACGCAGTATTTT.

This clone has just one count. This chain links TRBV18 with TRBJ1-2, with D possibly being TRBD1 (5 bases). This CDR3 is 13 amino acids long. Germline assignment: CDR1 KGHSH and CDR2 LQKENI. V was clipped by 6 bases and J by 8 bases, with 16 bases between them. In DNA, the CDR3 is TGTGCCAGCTCCCCAGCCCAAGGGGAAGGCTACACCTTC. This gives the protein CASSPAQGEGYTF.

The rearrangement joins TRBV27 to TRBJ2-1; the match to TRBD2 covers 13 bases. The CDR3 runs 17 residues. J lost 1 base, V lost 6 bases, and 6 bases had no gene match. CDR1 is MNHEY, CDR2 SMNVEV, per germline (reference sequence). The CDR3 region is CASSRTSGGGSYNEQFF. The CDR3 DNA reads TGTGCCAGCAGCCGCACTAGCGGGGGGGGTTCCTACAATGAGCAGTTCTTC.

The rearrangement joins TRBV7-3 to TRBJ2-7, with 9 nucleotides matching TRBD1. V was clipped by 5 bases and J by 2 bases; unmatched bases: 4. CDR3 length: 14 residues. Germline V CDR1 and CDR2: SGHTA, FQGTGA. The DNA for the CDR3 is TGTGCCAGCAGCCAAGACAGGGGGACCTACGAGCAGTACTTC. The encoded protein is CASSQDRGTYEQYF.

This clone was observed a few times. The chain recombines TRBV7-9 with TRBJ2-7; D not certain. V lost 1 base, J lost 7 bases, and 8 bases lay in between. This CDR3 has 12 residues. Germline CDR1 is SEHNR and CDR2 is FQNEAQ (reference sequence). The CDR3 here is CASSLGVREQYF. The CDR3, as DNA: TGTGCCAGCAGCTTAGGTGTACGGGAGCAGTACTTC.

The rearrangement uses TRBV20-1 and TRBJ2-1; 7 bases fit TRBD2. The CDR3 is 14 amino acids. V dropped 3 bases and J dropped 5; count of bases not matched to a gene: 7. Germline CDR1 and CDR2: DFQATT and SNEGSKA (reference sequence). CDR3 amino acids: CSASAGVYHNEQFF. The DNA of the CDR3 is TGCAGTGCTAGTGCGGGAGTATACCACAATGAGCAGTTCTTC.

The genes are TRBV9 and TRBJ2-2; 7 bases are a match to TRBD2. The V segment lost 0 bases and the J segment 5 bases; nucleotides outside the gene matches: 7. The germline V gene encodes CDR1 SGDLS and CDR2 YYNGEE. This CDR3 has 16 amino acids. The CDR3 DNA sequence: TGTGCCAGCAGCGTAGGACCGGGGGGTGTTACCGGGGAGCTGTTTTTT. Protein: CASSVGPGGVTGELFF.

The chain uses TRBV4-1 and TRBJ2-7, with 8 bases matching TRBD1. The CDR3 loop spans 17 amino acids. V was clipped by 2 bases and J by 4 bases; unmatched bases: 13. Germline V gene data show CDR1 as MGHRA and CDR2 as YSYEKL. CDR3: CASSQLLGGQGSYEQYF. The CDR3 bases are TGCGCCAGCAGCCAACTTCTGGGAGGACAGGGTTCGTACGAGCAGTACTTC.

This clone was seen more than once but under ten times. The gene calls are TRBV5-1 and TRBJ2-2, with D possibly being TRBD1 (6 bases). Trimming shortened V by 1 base and J by 3 bases, and 10 bases separated the two germline ends. The germline gives CDR1 SGHRS, CDR2 YFSETQ. The length of the CDR3 is 15 residues. Here the CDR3 reads CASSLLGGDTGELFF. CDR3 in DNA: TGCGCCAGCAGCTTGTTAGGGGGTGACACCGGGGAGCTGTTTTTT.

V is TRBV30 and J is TRBJ2-1, with TRBD2 identical over 9 bases. Germline V lookup: CDR1 GTSNPN, CDR2 SVGIG (reference sequence). J was trimmed by 4 bases and V by 4 bases; bases with no gene match: 5. This CDR3 comprises 14 residues. In DNA, the CDR3 is TGTGCCTGGACCCGGCGGGAGGGGTACAATGAGCAGTTCTTC. Its translation is CAWTRREGYNEQFF.

This clone has more than one count but fewer than ten. The chain has TRBV30 and TRBJ2-7; a weak D match, TRBD1 (5 bases). CDR1 is GTSNPN, CDR2 SVGIG, per germline (reference sequence). The CDR3 extends over 14 amino acids. V was trimmed by 0 bases and J by 6 bases, leaving 15 bases between them. CDR3 residues: CAWSVSQGLGEQYF. The CDR3, as DNA: TGTGCCTGGAGTGTAAGCCAGGGTCTAGGCGAGCAGTACTTC.

The V call is TRBV29-1, the J call TRBJ2-3, with D possibly being TRBD2 (7 bases). The CDR3 is 13 residues long. Germline-derived CDR1 and CDR2 are SQVTM and ANQGSEA. The V end was cut by 3 bases, the J end by 6 bases, with 13 bases between. The CDR3 DNA sequence: TGCAGCGTTGAGGGGGGGGCGGGGGATACGCAGTATTTT. Translation gives CSVEGGAGDTQYF.

The chain employs TRBV5-4 and TRBJ2-7; 7 bases are shared with TRBD2. This CDR3 has 13 amino acids. Germline V gene sequence: CDR1 SGHNT, CDR2 YYREEE (reference sequence). The J segment lost 4 bases and the V segment lost 0 bases, leaving 1 base of the junction unmatched. CDR3 nucleotides: TGTGCCAGCAGCTTGGGGCGGGAGTACGAGCAGTACTTC. It specifies CASSLGREYEQYF.

V usage is TRBV2 and J usage is TRBJ1-1; D is ambiguous. V was shortened by 7 bases and J by 5 bases, with 17 bases between the two germline ends. The V gene's germline CDR1 is SNHLY and CDR2 FYNNEI. The CDR3 extends over 14 amino acids. In nucleotides, the CDR3 is TGTGCCAGCAACGTCGAGGGAGGTCGAACTGAAGCTTTCTTT. The encoded protein is CASNVEGGRTEAFF.

The chain joins TRBV27 to TRBJ2-3; D is unclear. Trimming took 6 bases from V and 2 from J, leaving 6 bases between them. CDR1 is MNHEY and CDR2 is SMNVEV in the germline V gene (reference sequence). CDR3 length: 12 residues. CDR3 in amino acids: CASSSYTDTQYF. The CDR3 nucleotides read TGTGCCAGCAGCTCGTACACAGATACGCAGTATTTT.

The chain employs TRBV7-2 and TRBJ2-3; TRBD2 aligns across 8 bases. This CDR3 contains 15 residues. Per germline, CDR1 SGHTA and CDR2 FQGNSA. V lost 3 bases to trimming and J lost 1 base; unmatched junction nucleotides: 3. CDR3: CASSLGAGGTDTQYF. Written as DNA, the CDR3 is TGTGCCAGCAGCTTGGGAGCGGGAGGCACAGATACGCAGTATTTT.

This sequence joins TRBV6-6 and TRBJ2-7; 8 bases map to TRBD2. Germline CDR1 reads MNHNY; CDR2 reads SVGAGI (reference sequence). The CDR3 covers 16 residues. The ends lost 0 bases at V and 1 base at J; junction bases unmatched: 5. CDR3 nucleotides: TGTGCCAGCAGTTACTCGAGCGGGAGAAAGTCCTACGAGCAGTACTTC. Translating gives CASSYSSGRKSYEQYF.

The J gene is TRBJ2-3, the V gene TRBV27; D unclear. Germline CDR1 reads MNHEY; CDR2 reads SMNVEV (reference sequence). The ends were cut back, 5 bases at V and 4 bases at J, with 13 bases in the middle. The CDR3 runs to 14 residues. CDR3 coding DNA: TGTGCCAGCAGTATAGCCTCTTGGGCAGATACGCAGTATTTT. Translated: CASSIASWADTQYF.

The chain has TRBV15 and TRBJ1-5; 12 bases agree with TRBD1. Germline V CDR1 and CDR2: LNHNV, YYDKDF (reference sequence). The CDR3 is made up of 21 amino acids. V was pared by 1 base and J by 2 bases, with 15 bases of the junction left unmatched. CDR3 loop: CATSRGRSGTGGSKGNQPQHF. As DNA, the CDR3 is TGTGCCACCAGCAGAGGGCGGTCCGGGACAGGGGGCTCAAAGGGCAATCAGCCCCAGCATTTT.